This TCR beta chain was sequenced in a study of sequential checkpoint blockade in melanoma. Study overall: Patients were randomized 1:1 to nivolumab-then-ipilimumab or ipilimumab-then-nivolumab first-line.

The V end was cut by 8 bases, the J end by 3 bases, with 8 bases between. CDR3 length: 13 residues. Germline assignment: CDR1 MDHEN and CDR2 SYDVKM. Treatment meaning: randomized to nivolumab then ipilimumab (arm A) or the reverse (arm B). TCRdb's table, derived via immunoSEQ multiplex PCR, lists solely in-frame clones and lacks some. This sample carries 15,000 or so clones, about 55% of them seen once, and the ten largest clones take 16%. This clone came up a few times. This TCR was recovered from a human donor with melanoma. The input for sequencing was CD8+ T cells sorted from blood (inferred from file names), taken from a patient given nivolumab and ipilimumab in sequence. The chain joins TRBV28 to TRBJ1-6, with TRBD1 as a possible D gene (5 bases). CDR3 bases: TGTGCCAGCGGGGCAGTCTATAATTCACCCCTCCACTTT. Translated, it gives CASGAVYNSPLHF. The full variable domain, with the rest looked up from reference TRBV28 and TRBJ1-6, is DVKVTQSSRYLVKRTGEKVFLECVQDMDHENMFWYRQDPGLGLRLIYFSYDVKMKEKGDIPEGYSVSREKKERFSLILESASTNQTSMYLCASGAVYNSPLHFGNGTRLTVT.